Reported below is one T cell receptor (beta chain). What it binds is not known. This sample is drawn from a study of cytomegalovirus exposure and HLA in healthy donors. Study observations and caveats: Several V segments, TRBV6-2 and TRBV6-3 among them, could not be told apart and were dropped.

The PCR ran on 60 Vbeta and 13 Jbeta primers. TCRdb's table, derived via immunoSEQ multiplex PCR, lists solely in-frame clones and lacks some. The data show 150,000 or so clones, and the top ten clones hold over 1.5%. The germline V gene encodes CDR1 KGHSH and CDR2 LQKENI. The length of the CDR3 is 15 residues. V lost 1 base and J 3 bases, leaving 13 bases between the germline ends. The sample consisted of PBMCs. This sequence originates from a woman between 40 and 55 years old in good health and CMV-seropositive. V and J are TRBV18 and TRBJ2-7, with D perhaps TRBD2 (6 bases). The CDR3 protein is CASSPQASANYEQYF. The DNA for the CDR3 is TGTGCCAGCTCACCACAGGCTAGCGCCAACTACGAGCAGTACTTC.